The 23 T cell receptor beta chains listed next were all sequenced from one sample in a study of T-cell memory formation after mild COVID-19. One entry per CDR3 protein results from TCRdb running MiXCR on the 5' RACE reads. The data show 89,000 or so distinct CDR3 sequences, 9.5% to 15% seen once. Sequencing was carried out using PBMCs or a T cell subset sorted from them (not recorded which). The receptors were gathered from a man younger than 30 who had mild COVID-19 (a few samples of this study predate the infection). Cell type and time point are not known.

DNA of the CDR3: TGTGCCAGCAGTTTAACCCAGGGTCTCGGGGAGCAGTACGTC. Protein product: CASSLTQGLGEQYV. The chain is built from TRBV27 and TRBJ2-7, with a tentative D call TRBD1 (5 bases). The CDR3 length is 14 residues. The germline V gene has CDR1 MNHEY and CDR2 SMNVEV (reference sequence). With 2 bases removed from V and 7 bases from J, the gap between germline ends came to 15 bases.

The rearrangement links TRBV29-1 to TRBJ2-6, with D perhaps being TRBD1 or TRBD2 (5 bases each). CDR3 length equals 15 residues. The ends were cut back, 6 bases at V and 0 bases at J, with 12 bases in the middle. Germline CDR1 SQVTM, CDR2 ANQGSEA. The CDR3 is CSVDGTGSGANVLTF. CDR3 DNA: TGCAGCGTGGACGGGACCGGCTCTGGGGCCAACGTCCTGACTTTC.

The chain employs TRBV20-1 and TRBJ2-7; weak D call: TRBD1 (6 bases). Germline V gene lookup returns CDR1 DFQATT and CDR2 SNEGSKA (reference sequence). This CDR3 spans 13 amino acids. The ends were cut back, 6 bases at V and 0 bases at J, with 12 bases in the middle. CDR3 in amino acids: CSAVTDSSYEQYV. The CDR3 DNA reads as TGCAGTGCCGTCACGGACAGCTCCTACGAGCAGTACGTC.

This clonotype was recorded a few times. The V and J genes are TRBV29-1 and TRBJ1-1; D ambiguous. Trimming took 4 bases from V and 4 from J, leaving 13 bases between them. This CDR3 region has 13 residues. In germline, CDR1 is SQVTM, CDR2 ANQGSEA. The CDR3 bases are TGCAGCGTTGTATCGATCGGGCCCACTGAAGCTTTCTTT. Translation gives CSVVSIGPTEAFF.

This clonotype has a handful of counts. This sequence joins TRBV28 and TRBJ1-2; D is undetermined. CDR3 length equals 13 residues. Germline V CDR1 and CDR2: MDHEN, SYDVKM. The V gene lost 2 bases and the J gene lost 8 bases, with 12 bases spanning the gap. The CDR3 sequence: CASSLLSVEGYTF. CDR3 DNA: TGTGCCAGCAGTTTACTTTCGGTAGAAGGCTACACCTTC.

The J gene is TRBJ1-2, the V gene TRBV19; the D gene is possibly TRBD1 (5 bases). Per germline, CDR1 LNHDA and CDR2 SQIVND (reference sequence). CDR3 length: 14 amino acids. V lost 5 bases and J 3 bases, leaving 13 bases between the germline ends. The CDR3 nucleotides read TGTGCCAGTAGTGGGGGGGGTCCCCACTATGGCTACACCTTC. Protein: CASSGGGPHYGYTF. The whole variable domain, filled in from reference TRBV19 and TRBJ1-2, reads DGGITQSPKYLFRKEGQNVTLSCEQNLNHDAMYWYRQDPGQGLRLIYYSQIVNDFQKGDIAEGYSVSREKKESFPLTVTSAQKNPTAFYLCASSGGGPHYGYTFGSGTRLTVV.

This chain uses TRBV4-3 with TRBJ2-7; 8 bases are shared with TRBD1. V dropped 4 bases and J dropped 3; count of bases not matched to a gene: 8. The CDR3 is 15 residues long. Looked up from germline, CDR1 is LGHNA and CDR2 is YSLEER. CDR3 coding DNA: TGCGCCAGCAGCCCGACTTCCGGGACAGGCTACGAGCAGTACTTC. Encoded protein: CASSPTSGTGYEQYF.

This clonotype was recorded many times. The CDR3 sequence: CASSLIPGQGPSSYEQYV. The CDR3 DNA is TGTGCCAGCAGTTTAATCCCGGGACAGGGGCCGAGCTCCTACGAGCAGTACGTC. The chain uses TRBV12-3 or TRBV12-4 and TRBJ2-7, with 10 bases lining up with TRBD1. V lost 2 bases and J lost 0; bases outside the gene matches: 10. The CDR3 has 18 residues.

This clonotype has just a few counts. The chain links TRBV4-1 to TRBJ2-3; D is perhaps TRBD2 (5 bases). The germline gives CDR1 MGHRA, CDR2 YSYEKL. V was clipped by 4 bases and J by 4 bases, with 9 bases between them. CDR3 length: 13 residues. CDR3 DNA: TGCGCCAGCAGCCGAGAGAGGGCAGATACGCAGTATTTT. Its translation: CASSRERADTQYF.

This clonotype was picked up many times. V and J are TRBV7-6 and TRBJ2-7; 7 bases are shared with TRBD1. V dropped 1 base and J dropped 3; count of bases not matched to a gene: 0. Germline loops: CDR1 SGHVS, CDR2 FNYEAQ. The length of the CDR3 is 13 residues. Here the CDR3 reads CASSLGTGYEQYF. Here the CDR3 DNA reads TGTGCCAGCAGCTTAGGGACAGGCTACGAGCAGTACTTC.

This clonotype was observed a handful of times. The chain couples TRBV7-6 to TRBJ2-7; 8 nucleotides agree with TRBD1. This CDR3 has 16 residues. V trimming: 0 bases; J trimming: 7 bases; junction bases outside the gene matches: 11. Per germline, CDR1 SGHVS and CDR2 FNYEAQ. Here the CDR3 reads CASSLAGTGLSGEQYF. CDR3 DNA: TGTGCCAGCAGCTTAGCCGGGACAGGCCTATCAGGGGAGCAGTACTTC.

This clonotype was found a few times. The CDR3 here is CSVEDNRYERQYF. CDR3 coding DNA: TGCAGCGTTGAAGACAATCGCTACGAGCGGCAGTACTTC. The chain joins TRBV29-1 to TRBJ2-7, with unresolved D. CDR3 length equals 13 residues. V was cut by 0 bases and J by 9 bases, with 15 bases left in between. In germline, CDR1 is SQVTM, CDR2 ANQGSEA.

This rearrangement joins TRBV6-1 to TRBJ2-2, with D possibly being TRBD2 (5 bases). The CDR3 has 18 residues. Germline-derived CDR1 and CDR2 are MNHNS and SASEGT. Trimming stripped 7 bases from V and 1 base from J, with 22 bases between. Here the CDR3 reads CASTSLREATVNTGELFF. In DNA, the CDR3 is TGTGCCAGCACCTCCCTCCGGGAAGCTACCGTGAACACCGGGGAGCTGTTTTTT.

There are many counts of this clonotype. The rearrangement joins TRBV27 to TRBJ2-5; D is undetermined. V lost 6 bases and J 2 bases, leaving 16 bases between the germline ends. This CDR3 comprises 15 residues. Germline-derived CDR1 and CDR2 are MNHEY and SMNVEV (reference sequence). The CDR3, as DNA: TGTGCCAGCAGAAAGATCGACGGAAGGCAAGAGACCCAGTACTTC. This gives the protein CASRKIDGRQETQYF.

The rearrangement uses TRBV3-1 and TRBJ1-6, with no clear D. Between the trimmed V and J ends, which lost 1 base and 9 bases, there was a span of 13 bases. Germline assignment: CDR1 LGHDT and CDR2 YNNKEL (reference sequence). The CDR3 is 15 amino acids. In nucleotides, the CDR3 is TGTGCCAGCAGCCAAGTCGGAGGCGTCGGTTCACCCCTCCACTTT. Translating gives CASSQVGGVGSPLHF.

The genes are TRBV4-3 and TRBJ2-2, with D hard to call. The CDR3 has 14 residues. CDR1 is LGHNA and CDR2 is YSLEER in the germline V gene. Trimming took off 0 bases at V and 7 bases at J, with 9 bases between the two ends. In DNA, the CDR3 is TGCGCCAGCAGCCAAGATAGGTCGATCGGGGAGCTGTTTTTT. Its translation is CASSQDRSIGELFF.

The gene calls are TRBV12-3 or TRBV12-4 and TRBJ1-3; the D is unclear. Trimming removed 4 bases from V and 4 bases from J, with 5 bases in between. This CDR3 is 12 amino acids long. CDR3 nucleotides: TGTGCCAGCAGTTCCCGGGGAAACACCATATATTTT. It yields the protein CASSSRGNTIYF.

This clonotype was recorded a few times. The chain has TRBV4-1 and TRBJ1-2, with 11 bases aligning to TRBD1. Per germline, CDR1 MGHRA and CDR2 YSYEKL. The CDR3 contains 16 residues. The ends lost 3 bases at V and 8 bases at J; junction bases unmatched: 11. Written as DNA, the CDR3 is TGCGCCAGCAGCCAGGCAACGGGACAGGGGGGTAAGGGCTACACCTTC. Its translation: CASSQATGQGGKGYTF.

This clonotype occurred many times. This chain uses TRBV5-1 with TRBJ2-1; TRBD2 agrees at 8 bases. The CDR3 extends over 16 amino acids. In germline, CDR1 is SGHRS, CDR2 YFSETQ. The V segment lost 1 base and the J segment 0 bases; nucleotides outside the gene matches: 3. The CDR3 protein is CASSLSGGSSYNEQFF. The CDR3 nucleotides are TGCGCCAGCAGCTTGTCGGGGGGGTCCTCCTACAATGAGCAGTTCTTC. Variable domain in full (rest from reference TRBV5-1 and TRBJ2-1): KAGVTQTPRYLIKTRGQQVTLSCSPISGHRSVSWYQQTPGQGLQFLFEYFSETQRNKGNFPGRFSGRQFSNSRSEMNVSTLELGDSALYLCASSLSGGSSYNEQFFGPGTRLTVL.

The rearrangement uses TRBV30 and TRBJ2-7; TRBD1 might be the D (6 bases). CDR1 and CDR2 from the germline V gene are GTSNPN and SVGIG (reference sequence). This CDR3 region has 13 residues. The V gene lost 2 bases and the J gene lost 0 bases, with 8 bases spanning the gap. In DNA form, the CDR3 reads TGTGCCTGGAGTCCGGACAGCTCCTACGAGCAGTACTTC. It is translated as CAWSPDSSYEQYF.

The CDR3 DNA reads as TGTGCCAGCAGCCCCAGGGCTGGAACCTACGAGCAGTACGTC. Protein: CASSPRAGTYEQYV. The chain has TRBV5-5 and TRBJ2-7; D may be TRBD1 (5 bases). V was shortened by 4 bases and J by 2 bases, with 13 bases between the two germline ends. This CDR3 region has 14 residues. From germline, CDR1 is SGHKS and CDR2 YYEKEE (reference sequence).

The chain joins TRBV7-9 to TRBJ2-7, with TRBD1 as a possible D gene (5 bases). Germline CDR1 and CDR2: SEHNR and FQNEAQ (reference sequence). The CDR3 extends over 14 amino acids. Trimming shortened V by 2 bases and J by 5 bases, and 13 bases separated the two germline ends. CDR3 protein: CASSLSLKGNEQYV. CDR3 DNA sequence: TGTGCCAGCAGCTTATCCCTTAAGGGGAACGAGCAGTACGTC.

This chain connects TRBV7-9 to TRBJ2-3; the D gene is possibly TRBD2 (6 bases). The CDR3 covers 15 residues. V lost 5 bases to trimming and J lost 5 bases, with 17 bases between them. CDR1 and CDR2 (germline): SEHNR, FQNEAQ (reference sequence). The CDR3 DNA reads TGTGCCAGCAGCCTGCTACTCCAGGAGGGAGATACGCAGTATTTT. Translation gives CASSLLLQEGDTQYF.